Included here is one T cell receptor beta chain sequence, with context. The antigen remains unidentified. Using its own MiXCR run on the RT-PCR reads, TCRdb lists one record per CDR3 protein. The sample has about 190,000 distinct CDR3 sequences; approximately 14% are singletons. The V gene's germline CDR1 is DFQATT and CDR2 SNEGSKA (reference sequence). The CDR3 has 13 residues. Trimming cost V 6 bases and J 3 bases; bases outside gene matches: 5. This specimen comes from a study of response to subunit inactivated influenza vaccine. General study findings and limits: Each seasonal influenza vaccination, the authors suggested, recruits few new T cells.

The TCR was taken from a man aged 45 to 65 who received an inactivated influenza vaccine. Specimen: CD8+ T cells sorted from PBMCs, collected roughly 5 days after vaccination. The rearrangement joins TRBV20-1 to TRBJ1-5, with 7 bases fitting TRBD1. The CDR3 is CSAGGQVNQPQHF. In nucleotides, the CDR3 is TGCAGTGCCGGTGGACAGGTCAATCAGCCCCAGCATTTT.